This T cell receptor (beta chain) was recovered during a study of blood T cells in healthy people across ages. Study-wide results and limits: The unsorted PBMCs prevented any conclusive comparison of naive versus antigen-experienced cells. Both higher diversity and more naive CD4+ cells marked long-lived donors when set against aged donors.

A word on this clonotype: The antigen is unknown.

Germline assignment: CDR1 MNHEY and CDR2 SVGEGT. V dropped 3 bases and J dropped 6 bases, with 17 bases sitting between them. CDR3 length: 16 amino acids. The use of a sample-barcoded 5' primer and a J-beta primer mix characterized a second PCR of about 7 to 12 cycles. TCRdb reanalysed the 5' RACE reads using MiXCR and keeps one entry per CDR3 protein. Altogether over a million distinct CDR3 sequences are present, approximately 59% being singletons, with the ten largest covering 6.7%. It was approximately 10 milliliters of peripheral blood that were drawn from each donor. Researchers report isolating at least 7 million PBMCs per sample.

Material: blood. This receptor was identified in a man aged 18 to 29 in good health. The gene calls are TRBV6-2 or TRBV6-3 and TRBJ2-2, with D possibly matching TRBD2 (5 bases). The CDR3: CASSYLAPAGPGELFF. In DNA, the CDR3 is TGTGCCAGCAGTTATTTGGCCCCGGCGGGCCCCGGGGAGCTGTTTTTT.